These 21 T cell receptor beta chains were all obtained from the same sample, sequenced in a study of cytomegalovirus exposure and HLA in healthy donors. The PCR used 60 Vbeta and 13 Jbeta primers. Generated by immunoSEQ multiplex PCR, the TCRdb table keeps only in-frame clones and is missing some. Counted here are 100,000 to 150,000 clones, 74% occurring once; the ten biggest clones make up less than 4%. The sample was PBMCs. These receptors originate from a middle-aged man in good health and CMV-seropositive.

This chain uses TRBV29-1 with TRBJ1-1; tentatively, D is TRBD1 (5 bases). The CDR3 contains 13 residues. The V and J ends lost 4 bases and 1 base respectively, with 10 bases between them. CDR1 SQVTM and CDR2 ANQGSEA come from the germline V gene. The CDR3 coding sequence is TGCAGCGTTGGACAGACCCGGAACACTGAAGCTTTCTTT. Translating gives CSVGQTRNTEAFF.

This sequence joins TRBV16 and TRBJ2-3; 8 bases fit TRBD2. The CDR3 sequence is 18 residues long. Germline V gene lookup returns CDR1 KGHSY and CDR2 FQNENV. Trimming at V came to 5 bases and at J to 6 bases, leaving 19 bases not matched to a gene. CDR3 coding DNA: TGTGCCAGCAGCGCCGGGGCCTTACTAGCGGACTCCGGGGATACGCAGTATTTT. Its protein product is CASSAGALLADSGDTQYF.

The chain couples TRBV7-9 to TRBJ1-5; 7 nucleotides match TRBD1. The CDR3 is 13 residues long. V was pared by 4 bases and J by 6 bases, with 3 bases of the junction left unmatched. In germline, CDR1 is SEHNR, CDR2 FQNEAQ (reference sequence). The CDR3 DNA reads TGTGCCAGCAGCTCTACAGGGGCTCAGCCCCAGCATTTT. Amino acids: CASSSTGAQPQHF.

The chain carries TRBV19 and TRBJ2-3; 8 nucleotides agree with TRBD1. The V segment lost 7 bases and the J segment 4 bases; nucleotides outside the gene matches: 4. Germline assignment: CDR1 LNHDA and CDR2 SQIVND (reference sequence). CDR3 length: 13 amino acids. The CDR3 region is CASKAGGSDTQYF. CDR3 nucleotide sequence: TGTGCCAGTAAGGCAGGGGGCTCAGATACGCAGTATTTT. The full variable domain, in which reference TRBV19 and TRBJ2-3 provide the parts outside the CDR3, is DGGITQSPKYLFRKEGQNVTLSCEQNLNHDAMYWYRQDPGQGLRLIYYSQIVNDFQKGDIAEGYSVSREKKESFPLTVTSAQKNPTAFYLCASKAGGSDTQYFGPGTRLTVL.

The chain couples TRBV5-1 to TRBJ2-7; 9 bases map to TRBD1. V shed 4 bases, J shed 5 bases, and the junction held 16 bases outside the gene matches. CDR1 is SGHRS, CDR2 YFSETQ, per germline. The CDR3 is made up of 17 amino acids. The CDR3 loop reads CASSPRTGAYASHEQYF. The CDR3 DNA sequence: TGCGCCAGCAGCCCCAGGACAGGGGCTTATGCCAGCCACGAGCAGTACTTC. The entire variable domain, with the rest obtained from reference TRBV5-1 and TRBJ2-7, is as follows: KAGVTQTPRYLIKTRGQQVTLSCSPISGHRSVSWYQQTPGQGLQFLFEYFSETQRNKGNFPGRFSGRQFSNSRSEMNVSTLELGDSALYLCASSPRTGAYASHEQYFGPGTRLTVT.

In its sample, this clone was seen a few times. The chain employs TRBV29-1 and TRBJ1-3, with D possibly TRBD1 on 6 matching bases. The germline V gene encodes CDR1 SQVTM and CDR2 ANQGSEA. V lost 6 bases, J lost 0 bases, and 9 bases lay in between. CDR3 length equals 13 residues. In nucleotides, the CDR3 is TGCAGCGTAGGACAGAGCTCTGGAAACACCATATATTTT. As protein: CSVGQSSGNTIYF.

This chain connects TRBV6-1 to TRBJ1-1, with D hard to call. Germline values: CDR1 MNHNS, CDR2 SASEGT. The CDR3 extends over 13 amino acids. The V end was cut by 2 bases, the J end by 5 bases, with 9 bases between. The CDR3 DNA sequence: TGTGCCAGCAGTGAATTTGCGGGGACTGAAGCTTTCTTT. Translated, it gives CASSEFAGTEAFF.

The V and J genes are TRBV9 and TRBJ2-7; possibly TRBD2 for D (7 bases). Per the germline V gene, CDR1 is SGDLS and CDR2 is YYNGEE. V was shortened by 3 bases and J by 5 bases, with 24 bases between the two germline ends. This CDR3 contains 17 residues. The CDR3 loop reads CASSGGGVSVSGDEQYF. The CDR3, as DNA: TGTGCCAGCAGCGGGGGGGGCGTATCCGTATCAGGAGACGAGCAGTACTTC.

This chain connects TRBV6-5 to TRBJ1-1; D perhaps matches TRBD1 (6 bases). Germline V gene lookup returns CDR1 MNHEY and CDR2 SVGAGI. The CDR3 totals 14 residues. With 5 bases removed from V and 4 bases from J, the gap between germline ends came to 14 bases. CDR3 residues: CASSPTGRGTEAFF. The CDR3 bases are TGTGCCAGCAGTCCAACAGGGAGAGGCACTGAAGCTTTCTTT.

The chain recombines TRBV18 with TRBJ1-1; D perhaps matches TRBD1 (6 bases). Germline V gives CDR1 KGHSH, CDR2 LQKENI. There are 14 residues in the CDR3. V was pared by 1 base and J by 4 bases, with 10 bases between. The CDR3 region has the DNA TGTGCCAGCTCACCACTCGACAGGTCCACTGAAGCTTTCTTT. Translation: CASSPLDRSTEAFF.

The chain couples TRBV6-6 to TRBJ1-5; 7 bases fit TRBD1. In germline, CDR1 is MNHNY, CDR2 SVGAGI (reference sequence). J lost 6 bases, V lost 4 bases, and 6 bases had no gene match. The CDR3 contains 14 residues. DNA for the CDR3: TGTGCCAGCAGTTCCGGACAGGAGGCTCAGCCCCAGCATTTT. Encoded protein: CASSSGQEAQPQHF.

This chain joins TRBV7-6 and TRBJ2-1; TRBD1 agrees at 8 bases. Looked up from germline, CDR1 is SGHVS and CDR2 is FNYEAQ. This CDR3 has 13 residues. The ends lost 10 bases at V and 7 bases at J; junction bases unmatched: 9. Written as DNA, the CDR3 is TGTGCCACCCGGGACAGGAAAAAAAATGAGCAGTTCTTC. As protein: CATRDRKKNEQFF.

This rearrangement joins TRBV15 to TRBJ1-1; D is ambiguous. V dropped 0 bases and J dropped 10 bases, with 18 bases sitting between them. This CDR3 is 15 amino acids long. The germline V gene encodes CDR1 LNHNV and CDR2 YYDKDF (reference sequence). The CDR3 region has the DNA TGTGCCACCAGCAGAGAGGACCGGATGGCAGCGGTAGCTTTCTTT. It is translated as CATSREDRMAAVAFF.

The V call is TRBV9, the J call TRBJ2-7; D is perhaps TRBD1 (5 bases). The V gene lost 1 base and the J gene lost 5 bases, with 13 bases spanning the gap. Germline-derived CDR1 and CDR2 are SGDLS and YYNGEE. The CDR3 sequence is 14 residues long. The CDR3 sequence: CASSVKARADEQYF. The CDR3 DNA reads as TGTGCCAGCAGCGTAAAGGCCAGGGCGGACGAGCAGTACTTC.

This chain uses TRBV6-5 with TRBJ1-5; D is perhaps TRBD1 (5 bases). CDR3 length equals 13 residues. Germline CDR1 MNHEY, CDR2 SVGAGI. Trimming pared 2 bases from V and 3 bases from J, leaving 5 bases between. The CDR3 sequence: CASSYGANQPQHF. The CDR3, as DNA: TGTGCCAGCAGTTACGGGGCCAATCAGCCCCAGCATTTT.

The chain has TRBV30 and TRBJ1-4, with a possible D match to TRBD1 (6 bases). The CDR3 length is 21 residues. Trimming stripped 0 bases from V and 0 bases from J, with 26 bases between. Germline loops: CDR1 GTSNPN, CDR2 SVGIG (reference sequence). The CDR3 spells CAWSVPGKGVTEDATNEKLFF. The CDR3 DNA follows: TGTGCCTGGAGTGTACCGGGAAAGGGGGTGACGGAAGATGCAACTAATGAAAAACTGTTTTTT.

The chain uses TRBV19 and TRBJ2-5; 13 bases fit TRBD2. The germline V gene has CDR1 LNHDA and CDR2 SQIVND (reference sequence). Trimming removed 5 bases from V and 3 bases from J; junction bases left unmatched: 12. The CDR3 covers 18 residues. In DNA, the CDR3 is TGTGCCAGTAGTTACGGACTAGCGGGGGCACCCGGGGAAGAGACCCAGTACTTC. This sequence encodes CASSYGLAGAPGEETQYF.

The chain uses TRBV5-1 and TRBJ1-1; TRBD1 matches 9 bases. J was trimmed by 5 bases and V by 0 bases; bases with no gene match: 5. The CDR3 runs to 15 residues. Germline V gene sequence: CDR1 SGHRS, CDR2 YFSETQ. CDR3 in amino acids: CASSLDRGRGTEAFF. CDR3 in DNA: TGCGCCAGCAGCTTGGACAGGGGGCGAGGAACTGAAGCTTTCTTT.

This chain connects TRBV4-2 to TRBJ2-7, with 7 bases identical to TRBD1. Per germline, CDR1 LGHNA and CDR2 YNFKEQ. This CDR3 has 16 amino acids. V trimming: 0 bases; J trimming: 9 bases; junction bases outside the gene matches: 14. CDR3 protein: CASSQDPRGSLVMQYF. Written as DNA, the CDR3 is TGTGCCAGCAGCCAAGATCCCAGGGGGAGTCTTGTCATGCAGTACTTC.

The genes are TRBV2 and TRBJ1-4, with 7 bases fitting TRBD1. This CDR3 contains 13 residues. Germline CDR1 reads SNHLY; CDR2 reads FYNNEI. J gave up 6 bases and V 7 bases, and 5 bases lay outside the gene matches. In nucleotides, the CDR3 is TGTGCCAGCACGACAGGGTCGGATGAAAAACTGTTTTTT. Protein sequence: CASTTGSDEKLFF.

Here the CDR3 DNA reads TGCAGCGTTGGCCCAGTCAATGGCTACACCTTC. The encoded protein is CSVGPVNGYTF. The gene calls are TRBV29-1 and TRBJ1-2, with D unresolved. The V end was cut by 4 bases, the J end by 6 bases, with 9 bases between. CDR3 length: 11 amino acids. Per the germline V gene, CDR1 is SQVTM and CDR2 is ANQGSEA. The full variable domain, rest sourced from reference TRBV29-1 and TRBJ1-2, is SAVISQKPSRDICQRGTSLTIQCQVDSQVTMMFWYRQQPGQSLTLIATANQGSEATYESGFVIDKFPISRPNLTFSTLTVSNMSPEDSSIYLCSVGPVNGYTFGSGTRLTVV.